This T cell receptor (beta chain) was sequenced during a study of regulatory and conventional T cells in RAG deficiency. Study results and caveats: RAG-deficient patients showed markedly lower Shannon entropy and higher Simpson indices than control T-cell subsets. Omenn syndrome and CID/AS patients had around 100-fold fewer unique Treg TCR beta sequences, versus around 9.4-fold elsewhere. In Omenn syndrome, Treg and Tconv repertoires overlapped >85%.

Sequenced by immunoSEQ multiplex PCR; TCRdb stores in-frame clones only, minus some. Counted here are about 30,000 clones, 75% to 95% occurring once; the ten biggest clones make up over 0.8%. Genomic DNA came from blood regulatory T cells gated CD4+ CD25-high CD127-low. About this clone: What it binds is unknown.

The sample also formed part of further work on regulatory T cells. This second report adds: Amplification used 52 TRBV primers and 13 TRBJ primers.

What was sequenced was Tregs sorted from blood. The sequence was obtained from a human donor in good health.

The CDR3 DNA is TGTGCCAGCAGCTCTAAAGCGGGGGGTTCCTACGAGCAGTACTTC. The encoded protein is CASSSKAGGSYEQYF. The rearrangement uses TRBV13 and TRBJ2-7, with 9 bases aligning to TRBD2. Germline V gene lookup returns CDR1 PRHDT and CDR2 FYEKMQ (reference sequence). The CDR3 is 15 amino acids. Trimming removed 4 bases from V and 1 base from J; junction bases left unmatched: 5.